The clone carrying this T cell receptor beta chain was seen repeatedly, ten times or more. What it recognizes is unknown. A 10-nucleotide random UMI tagged transcripts in template-switch 5'RACE cDNA synthesis. TCRdb ran MiXCR on the 5' RACE reads and lists one entry per CDR3 protein. This table has under 90,000 distinct CDR3 sequences, 3% to 4.5% appearing once. The CDR3 is 17 residues long. V lost 0 bases and J lost 0, with 12 bases in between. CDR1 is SGHTA and CDR2 is FQGTGA in the germline V gene. This sample is part of a study of neurological immune-mediated disorders. Points from the study as a whole: Phylogenetic grouping assigned the repertoires of 18 of 34 multiple sclerosis patients to a single related-CDR3 cluster, representing a possible signature. Expanded clones shared no CDR3 amino acid sequences across subjects, suggesting private repertoires in all groups. Any association between clinical or MRI features and the multiple sclerosis repertoire cluster was absent.

This receptor was obtained from a woman in her 50s with multiple sclerosis. The genes are TRBV7-3 and TRBJ1-3, with D possibly TRBD1 on 5 matching bases. Material: PBMCs. Here the CDR3 reads CASSLTSWGSSGNTIYF. For the CDR3, the DNA is TGTGCCAGCAGCTTAACGTCGTGGGGGAGCTCTGGAAACACCATATATTTT.